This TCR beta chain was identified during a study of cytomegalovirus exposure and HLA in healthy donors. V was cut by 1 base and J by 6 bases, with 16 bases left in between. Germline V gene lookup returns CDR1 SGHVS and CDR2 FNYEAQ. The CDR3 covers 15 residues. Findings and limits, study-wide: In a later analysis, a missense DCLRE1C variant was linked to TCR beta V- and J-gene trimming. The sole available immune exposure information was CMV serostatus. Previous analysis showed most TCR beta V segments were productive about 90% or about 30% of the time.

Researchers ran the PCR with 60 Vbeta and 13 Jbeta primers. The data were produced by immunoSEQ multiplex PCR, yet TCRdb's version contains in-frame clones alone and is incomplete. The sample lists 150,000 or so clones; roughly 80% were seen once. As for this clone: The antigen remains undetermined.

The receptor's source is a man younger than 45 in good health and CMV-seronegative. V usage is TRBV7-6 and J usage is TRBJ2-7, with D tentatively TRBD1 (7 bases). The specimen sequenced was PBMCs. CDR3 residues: CASSLVRGTDFEQYF. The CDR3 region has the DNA TGTGCCAGCAGCTTAGTTCGGGGGACAGATTTCGAGCAGTACTTC.